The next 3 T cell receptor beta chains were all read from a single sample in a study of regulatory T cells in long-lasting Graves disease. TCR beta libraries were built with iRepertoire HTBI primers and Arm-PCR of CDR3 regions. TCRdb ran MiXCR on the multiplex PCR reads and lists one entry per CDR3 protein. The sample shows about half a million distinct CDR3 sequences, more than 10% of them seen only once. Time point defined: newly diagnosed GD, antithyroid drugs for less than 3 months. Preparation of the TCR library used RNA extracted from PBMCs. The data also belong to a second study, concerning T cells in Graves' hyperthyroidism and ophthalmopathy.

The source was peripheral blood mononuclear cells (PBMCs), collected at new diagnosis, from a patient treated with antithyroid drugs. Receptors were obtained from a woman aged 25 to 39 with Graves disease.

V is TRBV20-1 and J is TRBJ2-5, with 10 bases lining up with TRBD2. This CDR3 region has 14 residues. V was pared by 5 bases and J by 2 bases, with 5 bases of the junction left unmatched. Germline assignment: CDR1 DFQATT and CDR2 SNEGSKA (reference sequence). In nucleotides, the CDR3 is TGCAGTGCTGTAGGACTAGCGGAACAAGAGACCCAGTACTTC. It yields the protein CSAVGLAEQETQYF.

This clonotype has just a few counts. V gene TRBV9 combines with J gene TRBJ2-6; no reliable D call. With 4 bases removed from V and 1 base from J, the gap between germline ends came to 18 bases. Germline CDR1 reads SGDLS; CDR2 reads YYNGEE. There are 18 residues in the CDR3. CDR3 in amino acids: CASSPRPPSRSGANVLTF. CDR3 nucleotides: TGTGCCAGCAGCCCCCGTCCCCCAAGCAGGTCTGGGGCCAACGTCCTGACTTTC.

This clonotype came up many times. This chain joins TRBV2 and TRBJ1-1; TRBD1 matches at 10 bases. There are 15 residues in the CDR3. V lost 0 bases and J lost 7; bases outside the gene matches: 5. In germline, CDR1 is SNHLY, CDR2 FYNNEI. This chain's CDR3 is CASSEATGGNGEAFF. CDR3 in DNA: TGTGCCAGCAGTGAAGCGACAGGGGGCAACGGTGAAGCTTTCTTT.